This TCR beta chain stems from a study of shared clonotypes between healthy human individuals. CD45RA+ naive and CD45RA-negative memory subsets were separated from CD4+ cells. Germline CDR1 reads LGHNA; CDR2 reads YSLEER. The CDR3 runs to 17 residues. With 4 bases clipped from V and 3 bases from J, the junction kept 13 bases outside the gene matches. The table lists this clone with a count of one. What it binds is not known. Produced via immunoSEQ multiplex PCR; TCRdb's table is partial and in-frame only. The table records 2 million to 2.5 million clones, roughly 92% of them present only once. General observations from the study: The study generally estimated greater richness for naive than memory subsets. Of the naive CD4 clonotypes, about 5% were shared across a few donors.

This receptor was identified in a man between 18 and 35 years old in good health. Some clones in this sample may be carry-over from other donors' samples. Specimen: naive CD4+ T cells from PBMCs. Stated subset: CD45RA+ positively selected. The chain combines TRBV4-3 with TRBJ2-3, with 7 bases matching TRBD2. The CDR3 protein is CASSPLTAGSRTDTQYF. Here the CDR3 DNA reads TGCGCCAGCAGCCCCTTAACAGCGGGAAGTCGTACAGATACGCAGTATTTT.